This T cell receptor beta chain was sequenced for a study of T cells in Graves' hyperthyroidism and ophthalmopathy. Study conclusions and caveats: The authors' 13 V-J model separated ophthalmopathy from stable hyperthyroidism. Prediction of ophthalmopathy progression came a median approximately 6.6 months pre-onset.

This clonotype was observed a single time. The antigen remains undetermined. Amplification yielded TCR beta CDR3 regions, with RNA transcripts as the source. An initial round of RT-PCR targeting the TCR CDR3 relied on the HTBI primer set. TCRdb reprocessed the multiplex PCR reads with MiXCR, giving one entry per CDR3 protein. This repertoire shows about 560,000 distinct CDR3 sequences, roughly 50% found once; its top ten account for 8% to 8.5%. The clonotype was recovered from a young woman with Graves' hyperthyroidism. The sequenced sample consisted of peripheral blood or thyroid tissue (not recorded which).

CDR3 nucleotides: TGTGCCAGCAGCATAATAGAGGAAGCTTTCTTT. Translation gives CASSIIEEAFF. The chain joins TRBV25-1 to TRBJ1-1, with unresolved D. The CDR3 totals 11 residues. Germline CDR1 and CDR2: MGHDK and SYGVNS. The ends were cut back, 6 bases at V and 8 bases at J, with 10 bases in the middle.